This T cell receptor (beta chain) was observed in a study of T-cell reconstitution after alpha-beta-depleted transplantation in children. Unique molecular identifiers were used in preparing the TCRbeta library. TCRdb reprocessed the PCR reads via MiXCR and lists one record per CDR3 protein. Of 190,000 or so distinct CDR3 sequences listed, less than 8% are singletons. V lost 5 bases to trimming and J lost 3 bases; unmatched junction nucleotides: 7. The CDR3 totals 15 residues. The rearrangement links TRBV12-3 or TRBV12-4 to TRBJ1-5; 7 positions match TRBD1. This TCR derives from a human donor who donated a stem cell graft to a child with Wiskott-Aldrich syndrome. The material sequenced was PBMCs from the stem cell graft donor, taken from the stem cell graft. The CDR3 nucleotides are TGTGCCAGCAGTCTTGGGACAGCCTACAATCAGCCCCAGCATTTT. It specifies CASSLGTAYNQPQHF.